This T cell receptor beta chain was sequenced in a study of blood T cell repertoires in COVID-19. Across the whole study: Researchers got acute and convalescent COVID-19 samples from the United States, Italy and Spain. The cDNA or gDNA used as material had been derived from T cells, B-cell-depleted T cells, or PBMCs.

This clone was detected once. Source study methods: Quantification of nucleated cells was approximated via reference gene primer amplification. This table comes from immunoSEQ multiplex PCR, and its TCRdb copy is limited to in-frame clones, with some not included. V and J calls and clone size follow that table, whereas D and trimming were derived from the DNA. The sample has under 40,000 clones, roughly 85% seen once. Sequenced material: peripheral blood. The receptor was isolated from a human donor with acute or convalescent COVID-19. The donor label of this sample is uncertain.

CDR3 amino acids: CASRFAHGGYTF. In nucleotides, the CDR3 is TGTGCCAGCAGATTTGCTCACGGTGGCTACACCTTC. V and J are TRBV28 and TRBJ1-2, with no clear D. V lost 6 bases, J lost 7 bases, and 12 bases lay in between. The CDR3 spans 12 residues. Germline lookup yields CDR1 MDHEN and CDR2 SYDVKM.